Sequencing of this T cell receptor beta chain was carried out in a study of identifying expanded T cells in peripheral blood. General study results and limits: Clone count variance between roughly 2-week samples rose with total template count. Differentially abundant clones: approximately 1.3 between replicates, around 17 at about two weeks, roughly 18 at four.

On this clone: Its matching antigen is unknown.

The method was immunoSEQ multiplex PCR; TCRdb's version includes in-frame clones alone and lacks a portion of them. This table holds tens of thousands of clones, about 91% found once. Collection occurred without any documented infections or immune events in donors. V lost 0 bases, J lost 8 bases, and 3 bases stayed unmatched. CDR1 and CDR2 from the germline V gene are GTSNPN and SVGIG (reference sequence). The CDR3 length is 13 residues. The specimen sequenced was blood. The chain is built from TRBV30 and TRBJ2-1; 8 bases map to TRBD2. This TCR was sampled from a person between 18 and 70 years old in good health. The CDR3 region has the DNA TGTGCCTGGAGTGTACTAGCGGCCGATGAGCAGTTCTTC. This sequence encodes CAWSVLAADEQFF.